These 30 T cell receptor beta chains were sequenced from one sample in a study of blood T cell repertoires in COVID-19. The data were produced by immunoSEQ multiplex PCR, yet TCRdb's version contains in-frame clones alone and is incomplete. The sample has about 190,000 clones; 70% to 85% are singletons. The specimen was peripheral blood. These receptors were obtained from a woman aged 50 to 65 with acute or convalescent COVID-19.

V gene TRBV30 combines with J gene TRBJ1-6; D is unclear. From germline, CDR1 is GTSNPN and CDR2 SVGIG (reference sequence). Trimming removed 1 base at V and 2 bases at J, with 9 bases between. This CDR3 is built from 15 residues. The CDR3 region is CAWSGAPAYNSPLHF. The CDR3 DNA reads as TGTGCCTGGAGTGGGGCACCTGCCTATAATTCACCCCTCCACTTT.

This clone was counted once. The CDR3 nucleotides are TGCAGCGTGGTAGCGGTCGTCTCCTACAATGAGCAGTTCTTC. It codes for CSVVAVVSYNEQFF. The V gene is TRBV29-1, the J gene TRBJ2-1; tentative D call: TRBD2 (6 bases). CDR3 size: 14 residues. Germline V lookup: CDR1 SQVTM, CDR2 ANQGSEA. V lost 6 bases to trimming and J lost 0 bases, with 12 bases between them.

The chain employs TRBV24-1 and TRBJ1-1; D gene uncertain. Germline CDR1 reads KGHDR; CDR2 reads SFDVKD. The CDR3 extends over 14 amino acids. The V end lost 8 bases, the J end lost 5 bases, and 17 bases lay between the germline ends. The CDR3 sequence is CATTSGVRGTEAFF. The CDR3 DNA follows: TGTGCCACCACATCCGGCGTCCGAGGGACTGAAGCTTTCTTT.

The CDR3 DNA reads as TGTGCCAGCAGCTTAGGGCAGGGCTCTGGAAACACCATATATTTT. Residues: CASSLGQGSGNTIYF. The V and J genes are TRBV11-2 and TRBJ1-3; a weak D match, TRBD1 (5 bases). The CDR3 runs to 15 residues. The germline V gene has CDR1 SGHAT and CDR2 FQNNGV. V was clipped by 1 base and J by 0 bases, with 7 bases between them.

The rearrangement uses TRBV24-1 and TRBJ2-3, with 7 bases matching TRBD2. The J segment lost 0 bases and the V segment lost 4 bases, leaving 6 bases of the junction unmatched. CDR3 size: 16 residues. Germline lookup yields CDR1 KGHDR and CDR2 SFDVKD. The CDR3 reads CATSDLSGHSTDTQYF. In nucleotides, the CDR3 is TGTGCCACCAGTGACCTTAGCGGGCACAGCACAGATACGCAGTATTTT.

A few counts support this clone. The chain employs TRBV19 and TRBJ2-1; D is ambiguous. The germline V and J ends were trimmed by 6 bases and 0 bases, with 9 bases remaining between them. The CDR3 is 14 residues long. The V gene's germline CDR1 is LNHDA and CDR2 SQIVND (reference sequence). The CDR3 DNA is TGTGCCAGTAGCCGATCCTACTCCTACAATGAGCAGTTCTTC. Translation: CASSRSYSYNEQFF.

This clone was observed a single time. The gene calls are TRBV18 and TRBJ2-7, with D tentatively TRBD1 (5 bases). Germline V gene data show CDR1 as KGHSH and CDR2 as LQKENI. V shed 6 bases and J shed 3 bases, with 12 bases lying between them. The CDR3 is 13 residues long. The CDR3 is CASSPRAIYEQYF. The CDR3 DNA reads as TGTGCCAGCTCCCCCAGGGCCATCTACGAGCAGTACTTC.

This clone was recorded once. The chain joins TRBV19 to TRBJ1-6; the match to TRBD1 covers 10 bases. Trimming took 5 bases from V and 5 from J; bases not matched to a gene: 6. This CDR3 comprises 16 residues. Germline loops: CDR1 LNHDA, CDR2 SQIVND (reference sequence). CDR3: CASSPGTGVNNSPLHF. The DNA of the CDR3 is TGTGCCAGTAGTCCGGGGACAGGGGTTAATAATTCACCCCTCCACTTT.

The J gene is TRBJ1-1, the V gene TRBV5-1; no reliable D call. V was pared by 7 bases and J by 1 base, with 11 bases between. This CDR3 is 13 amino acids long. The germline V gene encodes CDR1 SGHRS and CDR2 YFSETQ. CDR3 nucleotides: TGCGCCAGCGGCGGAAGAGGGAACACTGAAGCTTTCTTT. Translating it yields CASGGRGNTEAFF. The variable domain in full, completed from reference TRBV5-1 and TRBJ1-1, reads KAGVTQTPRYLIKTRGQQVTLSCSPISGHRSVSWYQQTPGQGLQFLFEYFSETQRNKGNFPGRFSGRQFSNSRSEMNVSTLELGDSALYLCASGGRGNTEAFFGQGTRLTVV.

This clone was detected a few times. The chain is built from TRBV24-1 and TRBJ2-7; TRBD1 agrees at 8 bases. V shed 4 bases, J shed 2 bases, and the junction held 9 bases outside the gene matches. Germline CDR1 KGHDR, CDR2 SFDVKD. The CDR3 contains 16 residues. The CDR3 sequence: CATSDPRTGKAYEQYF. As DNA, the CDR3 is TGTGCCACCAGTGACCCTCGGACAGGGAAGGCCTACGAGCAGTACTTC.

This chain links TRBV7-9 with TRBJ1-6; no firm D call. This CDR3 has 16 residues. Germline CDR1 SEHNR, CDR2 FQNEAQ (reference sequence). V gave up 5 bases and J gave up 13 bases, with 24 bases separating them. The CDR3 region has the DNA TGTGCCAGCAGCGCCCAGACTCTCAATAAACCTCTCCCCCTCCACTTT. Its translation is CASSAQTLNKPLPLHF. Complete variable domain (other parts from reference TRBV7-9 and TRBJ1-6): DTGVSQNPRHKITKRGQNVTFRCDPISEHNRLYWYRQTLGQGPEFLTYFQNEAQLEKSRLLSDRFSAERPKGSFSTLEIQRTEQGDSAMYLCASSAQTLNKPLPLHFGNGTRLTVT.

This clone has more than one count but fewer than ten. V gene TRBV6-5 combines with J gene TRBJ2-3; 10 nucleotides agree with TRBD2. This CDR3 comprises 15 residues. Germline CDR1 MNHEY, CDR2 SVGAGI. V dropped 6 bases and J dropped 1; count of bases not matched to a gene: 4. The CDR3 DNA is TGTGCCAGCAGACTGGGGACTAGCGGCACAGATACGCAGTATTTT. It translates to CASRLGTSGTDTQYF.

The chain carries TRBV28 and TRBJ2-5; TRBD2 agrees at 13 bases. This CDR3 has 16 residues. Unmatched junction bases numbered 5, after V lost 4 bases and J lost 3 bases. Germline CDR1 and CDR2: MDHEN and SYDVKM. CDR3 DNA: TGTGCCAGCAGTTCATCCGGGACTAGCGGGGAAGAGACCCAGTACTTC. Translating gives CASSSSGTSGEETQYF.

The V gene is TRBV28, the J gene TRBJ2-3, with 7 bases lining up with TRBD2. The CDR3 runs 15 residues. The V gene end was trimmed by 2 bases and the J gene end by 0 bases; junction bases not matched to a gene: 2. The germline CDR1 and CDR2 sequences are MDHEN and SYDVKM. CDR3 in amino acids: CASSLPSGSTDTQYF. In DNA, the CDR3 is TGTGCCAGCAGTTTACCTAGCGGTAGCACAGATACGCAGTATTTT.

The chain recombines TRBV7-2 with TRBJ2-7, with D maybe TRBD2 (5 bases). Trimming stripped 5 bases from V and 3 bases from J, with 8 bases between. Germline assignment: CDR1 SGHTA and CDR2 FQGNSA. The CDR3 spans 12 residues. The CDR3 nucleotides are TGTGCCAGCAGCCCTCGGGGCTACGAGCAGTACTTC. It specifies CASSPRGYEQYF.

The chain combines TRBV4-3 with TRBJ2-3; TRBD2 might be the D (6 bases). V dropped 6 bases and J dropped 0 bases, with 13 bases sitting between them. This CDR3 contains 15 residues. CDR1 and CDR2 from the germline V gene are LGHNA and YSLEER. DNA for the CDR3: TGCGCCAGCAGAACTGGCGGGGCCAGCACAGATACGCAGTATTTT. It codes for CASRTGGASTDTQYF.

This chain connects TRBV6-6 to TRBJ1-1; 8 positions agree with TRBD1. The CDR3 is 16 amino acids. The V and J ends lost 6 bases and 4 bases, in that order; junction bases with no gene match: 13. Germline CDR1 MNHNY, CDR2 SVGAGI (reference sequence). The CDR3 bases are TGTGCCAGCAGAGGTCTCGGACAGGGAGGGGGCACTGAAGCTTTCTTT. This gives the protein CASRGLGQGGGTEAFF.

The chain uses TRBV7-8 and TRBJ1-5; tentative D call: TRBD1 (5 bases). Germline V gene lookup returns CDR1 SGHVS and CDR2 FQNEAQ. V lost 5 bases and J 0 bases, leaving 8 bases between the germline ends. The CDR3 covers 14 residues. This chain's CDR3 is CASSRGHSNQPQHF. For the CDR3, the DNA is TGTGCCAGCAGCCGGGGCCATAGCAATCAGCCCCAGCATTTT.

This chain connects TRBV7-9 to TRBJ2-5; TRBD2 agrees at 10 bases. The CDR3 consists of 17 residues. With V trimmed by 5 bases and J by 1 base, 10 bases remained unmatched. Germline V gene data show CDR1 as SEHNR and CDR2 as FQNEAQ (reference sequence). As DNA, the CDR3 is TGTGCCAGCAGCCCGCCTCTAGCGGGAGTGATCCAAGAGACCCAGTACTTC. Residues: CASSPPLAGVIQETQYF. The full variable domain, its missing parts supplied by reference TRBV7-9 and TRBJ2-5, is DTGVSQNPRHKITKRGQNVTFRCDPISEHNRLYWYRQTLGQGPEFLTYFQNEAQLEKSRLLSDRFSAERPKGSFSTLEIQRTEQGDSAMYLCASSPPLAGVIQETQYFGPGTRLLVL.

The V and J genes are TRBV27 and TRBJ1-1; TRBD1 is a possible D gene (5 bases). V was trimmed by 5 bases and J by 1 base, leaving 11 bases between them. There are 14 residues in the CDR3. Germline V CDR1 and CDR2: MNHEY, SMNVEV (reference sequence). The CDR3 loop reads CASSKPGGNTEAFF. DNA of the CDR3: TGTGCCAGCAGTAAACCGGGGGGGAACACTGAAGCTTTCTTT.

The chain links TRBV30 to TRBJ1-2, with 9 bases aligning to TRBD1. With 3 bases clipped from V and 6 bases from J, the junction kept 5 bases outside the gene matches. CDR3 length equals 13 residues. In germline, CDR1 is GTSNPN, CDR2 SVGIG (reference sequence). The CDR3 loop is CAWSQRQGDGYTF. In DNA form, the CDR3 reads TGTGCCTGGAGCCAGCGACAGGGGGATGGCTACACCTTC.

The J gene is TRBJ2-1, the V gene TRBV5-1; TRBD1 matches at 9 bases. The germline gives CDR1 SGHRS, CDR2 YFSETQ. There are 14 residues in the CDR3. Trimming cost V 4 bases and J 7 bases; bases outside gene matches: 6. CDR3: CASSPGQGGNEQFF. The CDR3 coding sequence is TGCGCCAGCAGCCCGGGACAGGGTGGGAATGAGCAGTTCTTC.

This chain links TRBV24-1 with TRBJ2-3; weak D call: TRBD2 (7 bases). The CDR3 is made up of 16 amino acids. Trimming cost V 3 bases and J 0 bases, with 12 bases left between them. Germline CDR1 reads KGHDR; CDR2 reads SFDVKD. The CDR3 loop reads CATSDRGAPSTDTQYF. The CDR3, as DNA: TGTGCCACCAGTGATCGGGGGGCCCCTAGCACAGATACGCAGTATTTT.

V gene TRBV7-2 combines with J gene TRBJ2-7; tentative D call: TRBD2 (6 bases). This CDR3 has 15 residues. Germline assignment: CDR1 SGHTA and CDR2 FQGNSA. Trimming left V 5 bases short and J 2 bases short, with 16 bases between. CDR3 protein: CASSPLGGFTYEQYF. DNA for the CDR3: TGTGCCAGCAGCCCCCTCGGAGGGTTCACCTACGAGCAGTACTTC.

The chain joins TRBV15 to TRBJ2-5, with 8 bases matching TRBD1. Germline V gene lookup returns CDR1 LNHNV and CDR2 YYDKDF (reference sequence). The CDR3 contains 15 residues. V was clipped by 5 bases and J by 5 bases; unmatched bases: 10. CDR3 sequence: CATSPRRTGTETQYF. CDR3 nucleotides: TGTGCCACCAGCCCCCGCCGGACAGGGACGGAGACCCAGTACTTC.

V usage is TRBV11-3 and J usage is TRBJ2-7, with D hard to call. The CDR3 contains 14 residues. The V end was cut by 4 bases, the J end by 4 bases, with 14 bases between. CDR1 SGHNT and CDR2 YENEEA come from the germline V gene. The CDR3 coding sequence is TGTGCCAGCAGCTCCCGACTGGAGCCTTACGAGCAGTACTTC. Translating gives CASSSRLEPYEQYF.

The CDR3 bases are TGTGCCAGCAGCCTAAGACAGGGGGCTTCAGATACGCAGTATTTT. This gives the protein CASSLRQGASDTQYF. The chain combines TRBV7-2 with TRBJ2-3; 10 nucleotides agree with TRBD1. CDR3 length: 15 amino acids. Germline V CDR1 and CDR2: SGHTA, FQGNSA. The V segment lost 5 bases and the J segment 4 bases; nucleotides outside the gene matches: 6. Drawing the rest from reference TRBV7-2 and TRBJ2-3, the complete variable domain is GAGVSQSPSNKVTEKGKDVELRCDPISGHTALYWYRQSLGQGLEFLIYFQGNSAPDKSGLPSDRFSAERTGGSVSTLTIQRTQQEDSAVYLCASSLRQGASDTQYFGPGTRLTVL.

The V and J genes are TRBV6-2 or TRBV6-3 and TRBJ2-1, with TRBD2 matching over 8 bases. J gave up 7 bases and V 6 bases, and 17 bases lay outside the gene matches. The V gene's germline CDR1 is MNHEY and CDR2 SVGEGT. The CDR3 covers 17 residues. In DNA, the CDR3 is TGTGCCAGCAGCCGCCCGGCCATAGCGGGAAGGTCAAATGAGCAGTTCTTC. It encodes CASSRPAIAGRSNEQFF.

The rearrangement links TRBV11-2 to TRBJ1-2, with TRBD1 as a possible D gene (6 bases). Looked up from germline, CDR1 is SGHAT and CDR2 is FQNNGV. Trimming pared 1 base from V and 4 bases from J, leaving 10 bases between. The CDR3 covers 14 residues. CDR3 sequence (DNA): TGTGCCAGCAGCTTAGCGACAGGACCCTATGGCTACACCTTC. It translates to CASSLATGPYGYTF.

The chain combines TRBV6-5 with TRBJ1-1; TRBD1 matches at 7 bases. From germline, CDR1 is MNHEY and CDR2 SVGAGI. CDR3 length: 15 amino acids. The ends lost 7 bases at V and 4 bases at J; junction bases unmatched: 12. Here the CDR3 DNA reads TGTGCCAGCATCTTACAGGGGTCTAGTCGCACTGAAGCTTTCTTT. Translation: CASILQGSSRTEAFF.